A selection of T cell receptor beta chains follows, all from one sample in a study of shared clonotypes between healthy human individuals. The table came from immunoSEQ multiplex PCR; TCRdb's copy has only in-frame clones and leaves some out. The table has over 1.4 million clones, roughly 96% seen once; the top ten hold approximately 1%. The sample comprised naive CD4+ T cells sorted from blood. Receptor source: a man younger than 40 in good health. CDR3s include the opening cysteine and the closing phenylalanine or tryptophan. A D gene is named only where the DNA matches it firmly. Clone size is not always given. Where it is, it says once, few, many or a class for expanded clones.

clone_size j_call v_call d_call cdr3_nt cdr3_aa
- TRBJ2-2 TRBV7-9 TRBD2 TGTGCCAGCAGCTTCAGTGGTCTAGCGGGAGCTAACGGGGAGCTGTTTTTT CASSFSGLAGANGELFF
- TRBJ2-3 TRBV7-2 TRBD2 TGTGCCAGCAGCCGGACGGGGGGGCGCGCAGATACGCAGTATTTT CASSRTGGRADTQYF
- TRBJ2-1 TRBV4-3 TRBD2 TGCGCCAGCAGCCAAGATCGAGTATTGCGGGAGGGGGCGGGGCAGTTCTTC CASSQDRVLREGAGQFF
once TRBJ1-5 TRBV5-1 - TGCGCCACCAACCCAGCCGGGACACAGCCCCAGCATTTT CATNPAGTQPQHF
- TRBJ2-7 TRBV7-9 - TGTGCCAGCAGCTTCTTTAGTCTTGGAGAAACCTACGAGCAGTACTTC CASSFFSLGETYEQYF
- TRBJ2-3 TRBV5-1 TRBD2 TGCGCCAGCAGCTTAGGACTAGCGGGAGGTGTCACAGATACGCAGTATTTT CASSLGLAGGVTDTQYF
- TRBJ2-3 TRBV6-6 - TGTGCCAGCAGTTACTCCCGGGAAAAGGCCACAGATACGCAGTATTTT CASSYSREKATDTQYF
- TRBJ2-5 TRBV5-5 - TGTGCCAGCAGCCACCTTAGAGGGGCTGGGGGGGAGACCCAGTACTTC CASSHLRGAGGETQYF
- TRBJ2-3 TRBV5-1 TRBD2 TGCGCCAGCCAACTAGCGGGAGAGGCAGATACGCAGTATTTT CASQLAGEADTQYF
- TRBJ2-1 TRBV28 TRBD2 TGTGCCAGCAGCCCTGAGCGGGAGACCCGCGGGAATGAGCAGTTCTTC CASSPERETRGNEQFF
- TRBJ1-1 TRBV6-6 TRBD1 TGTGCCAGCAGTTACTCGACAGGGGCTACTGAAGCTTTCTTT CASSYSTGATEAFF
- TRBJ2-5 TRBV5-5 - TGTGCCAGCAGCCCCGGGCCTTTGGAGACCCAGTACTTC CASSPGPLETQYF
- TRBJ2-3 TRBV27 TRBD2 TGTGCCAGCAGACTCACGTTAGCGGGAGGGGGAACAGATACGCAGTATTTT CASRLTLAGGGTDTQYF
- TRBJ1-1 TRBV7-9 - TGTGCCAGCAGCTTAATCCCCGGTCGGGGGGGGGATGAAGCTTTCTTT CASSLIPGRGGDEAFF
- TRBJ1-5 TRBV15 - TGTGCCACCAGCGGACCGGGACTCCCAAATCAGCCCCAGCATTTT CATSGPGLPNQPQHF
- TRBJ2-2 TRBV18 - TGTGCCAGCTCACCACCTTCTACCGGGGAGCTGTTTTTT CASSPPSTGELFF
- TRBJ1-1 TRBV5-1 - TGCGCCAGCAGTCGGAGGGAGGACACTGAAGCTTTCTTT CASSRREDTEAFF
- TRBJ2-7 TRBV9 - TGTGCCATCCATGGGGGAACGAAAGGCCCCTACGAGCAGTACTTC CAIHGGTKGPYEQYF
- TRBJ1-5 TRBV28 - TGTGCCAGCAGTTCGGACAGATCCTCTAATCAGCCCCAGCATTTT CASSSDRSSNQPQHF
few TRBJ2-1 TRBV7-3 TRBD2 TGTGCCAGCAGCTTACTAGCGGGGAGCTCCTACAATGAGCAGTTCTTC CASSLLAGSSYNEQFF
once TRBJ2-7 TRBV19 - TGTGCCAGTAGTATAGTCCCAGGGGCCGCCTACGAGCAGTACTTC CASSIVPGAAYEQYF
- TRBJ2-7 TRBV18 - TGTGCCAGCGTGTCGTCTCTAAGCTCCTACGAGCAGTACTTC CASVSSLSSYEQYF
- TRBJ1-5 TRBV30 TRBD1 TGTGCCTGGAGTGGCGGAAGACAGGGGGCTCAGCCCCAGCATTTT CAWSGGRQGAQPQHF
- TRBJ2-1 TRBV11-2 TRBD2 TGTGCCAGCAGCTCGGGGGGGAGCTCCTACAATGAGCAGTTCTTC CASSSGGSSYNEQFF
- TRBJ2-7 TRBV5-1 TRBD2 TGCGCCAGCAGCTTAGGACTAGCGGGAGGTTCGCTCTCCTACGAGCAGTACTTC CASSLGLAGGSLSYEQYF
- TRBJ2-5 TRBV5-5 - TGTGCCAGCATCCCCCGGGAAGGGCGGCAAGAGACCCAGTACTTC CASIPREGRQETQYF
- TRBJ2-7 TRBV7-9 TRBD1 TGTGCCAGCAGCTTACGCGGACAGGTAGGGAACGAGCAGTACTTC CASSLRGQVGNEQYF
- TRBJ2-4 TRBV19 - TGTGCCAGTAGTAAATTGGGACTCAGTGCCAAAAACATTCAGTACTTC CASSKLGLSAKNIQYF
- TRBJ2-1 TRBV29-1 TRBD2 TGCAGCGTTGATTTGGCTAGCGGGAGGAGGGGTCCCTACAATGAGCAGTTCTTC CSVDLASGRRGPYNEQFF